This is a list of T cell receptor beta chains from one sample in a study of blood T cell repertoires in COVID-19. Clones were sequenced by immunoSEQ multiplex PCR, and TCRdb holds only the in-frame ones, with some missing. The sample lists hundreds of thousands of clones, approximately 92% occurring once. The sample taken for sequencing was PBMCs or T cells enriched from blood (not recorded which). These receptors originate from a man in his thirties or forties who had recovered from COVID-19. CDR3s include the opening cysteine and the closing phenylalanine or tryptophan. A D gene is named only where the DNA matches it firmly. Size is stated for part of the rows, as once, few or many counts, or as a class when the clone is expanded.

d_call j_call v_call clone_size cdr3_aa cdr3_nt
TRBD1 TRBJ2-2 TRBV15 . CATSRGGQGAAGELFF TGTGCCACCAGCAGAGGGGGACAGGGGGCAGCCGGGGAGCTGTTTTTT
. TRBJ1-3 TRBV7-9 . CASSLDVLGNTIYF TGTGCCAGCAGCTTAGACGTACTAGGAAACACCATATATTTT
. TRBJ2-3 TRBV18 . CASSPAAETQYF TGTGCCAGCTCACCGGCCGCGGAAACGCAGTATTTT
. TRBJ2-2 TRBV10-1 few CASSGSITGELFF TGCGCCAGCAGTGGTAGTATAACCGGGGAGCTGTTTTTT
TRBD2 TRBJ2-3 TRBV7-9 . CASSLGSAGEADTQYF TGTGCCAGCAGCTTAGGTTCGGCGGGAGAGGCAGATACGCAGTATTTT
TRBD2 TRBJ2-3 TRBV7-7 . CASSQGLAADTQYF TGTGCCAGCAGCCAGGGACTAGCCGCAGATACGCAGTATTTT
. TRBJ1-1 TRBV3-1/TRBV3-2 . CASSQVQGNTEAFF TGTGCCAGCAGCCAAGTACAGGGGAACACTGAAGCTTTCTTT
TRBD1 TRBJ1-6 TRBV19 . CASARTGEESPLHF TGTGCCAGCGCAAGGACAGGGGAAGAATCACCCCTCCACTTT
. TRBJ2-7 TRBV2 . CASRTLQVGSGYEQYF TGTGCCAGCAGAACACTACAGGTCGGCTCTGGCTACGAGCAGTACTTC
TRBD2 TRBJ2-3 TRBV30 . CAWSVRVGTSGFTDTQYF TGTGCCTGGAGTGTACGGGTTGGGACTAGCGGATTCACAGATACGCAGTATTTT
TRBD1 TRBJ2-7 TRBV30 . CAWSIRGTGNAYEQYF TGTGCCTGGAGTATAAGGGGGACAGGGAATGCCTACGAGCAGTACTTC
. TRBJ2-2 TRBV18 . CASSPPLLAGTGELFF TGTGCCAGCTCACCACCGTTACTAGCCGGCACCGGGGAGCTGTTTTTT
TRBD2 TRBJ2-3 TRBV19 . CASSPAGGTDTQYF TGTGCCAGTAGCCCGGCGGGAGGGACAGATACGCAGTATTTT